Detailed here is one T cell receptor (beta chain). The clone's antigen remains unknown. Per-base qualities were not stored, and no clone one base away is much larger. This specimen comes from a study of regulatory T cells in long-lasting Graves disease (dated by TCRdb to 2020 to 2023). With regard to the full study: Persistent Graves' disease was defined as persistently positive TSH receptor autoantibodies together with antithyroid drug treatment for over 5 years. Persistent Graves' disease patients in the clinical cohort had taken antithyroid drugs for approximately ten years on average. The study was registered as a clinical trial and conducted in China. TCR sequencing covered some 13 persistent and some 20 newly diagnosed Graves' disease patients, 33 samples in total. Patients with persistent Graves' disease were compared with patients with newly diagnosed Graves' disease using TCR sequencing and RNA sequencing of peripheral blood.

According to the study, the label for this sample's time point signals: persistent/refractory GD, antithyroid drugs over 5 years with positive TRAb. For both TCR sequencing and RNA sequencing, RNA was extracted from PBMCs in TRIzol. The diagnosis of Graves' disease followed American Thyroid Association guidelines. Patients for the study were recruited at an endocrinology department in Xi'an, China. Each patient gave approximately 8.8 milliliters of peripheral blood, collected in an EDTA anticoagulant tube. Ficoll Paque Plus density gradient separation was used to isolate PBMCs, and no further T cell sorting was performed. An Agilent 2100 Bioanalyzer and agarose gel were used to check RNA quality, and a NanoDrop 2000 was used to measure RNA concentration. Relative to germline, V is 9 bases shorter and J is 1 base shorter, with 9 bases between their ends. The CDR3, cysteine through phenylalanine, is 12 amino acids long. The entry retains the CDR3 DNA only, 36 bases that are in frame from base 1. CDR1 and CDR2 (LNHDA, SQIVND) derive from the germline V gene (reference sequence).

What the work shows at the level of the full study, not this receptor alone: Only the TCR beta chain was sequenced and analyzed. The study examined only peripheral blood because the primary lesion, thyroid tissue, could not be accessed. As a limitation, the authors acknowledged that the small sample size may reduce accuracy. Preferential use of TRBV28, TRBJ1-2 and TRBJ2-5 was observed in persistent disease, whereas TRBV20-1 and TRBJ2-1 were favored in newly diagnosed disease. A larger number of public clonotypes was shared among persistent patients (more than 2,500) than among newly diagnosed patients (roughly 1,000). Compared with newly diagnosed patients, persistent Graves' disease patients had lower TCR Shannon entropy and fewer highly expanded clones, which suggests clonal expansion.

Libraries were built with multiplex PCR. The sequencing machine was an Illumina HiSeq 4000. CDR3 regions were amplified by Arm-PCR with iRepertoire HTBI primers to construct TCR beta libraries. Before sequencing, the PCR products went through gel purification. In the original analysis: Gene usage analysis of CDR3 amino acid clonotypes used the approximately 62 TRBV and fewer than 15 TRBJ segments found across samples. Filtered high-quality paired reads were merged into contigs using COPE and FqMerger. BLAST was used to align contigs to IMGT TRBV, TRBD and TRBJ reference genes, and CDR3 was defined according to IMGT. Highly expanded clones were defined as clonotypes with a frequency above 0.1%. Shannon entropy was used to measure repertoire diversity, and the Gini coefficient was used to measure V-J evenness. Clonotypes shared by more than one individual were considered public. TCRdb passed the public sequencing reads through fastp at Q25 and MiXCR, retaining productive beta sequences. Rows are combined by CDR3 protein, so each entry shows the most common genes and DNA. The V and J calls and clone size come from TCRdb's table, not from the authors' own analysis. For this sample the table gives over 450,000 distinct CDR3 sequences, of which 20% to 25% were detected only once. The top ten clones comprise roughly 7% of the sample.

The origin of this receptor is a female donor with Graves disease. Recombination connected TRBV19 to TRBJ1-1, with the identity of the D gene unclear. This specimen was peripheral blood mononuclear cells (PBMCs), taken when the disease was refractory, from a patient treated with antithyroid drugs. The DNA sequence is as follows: TGTGCCAGCGCCACATGGAACACTGAAGCTTTCTTT. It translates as CASATWNTEAFF.